The 21 T cell receptor beta chains below come from one sample, sequenced in a study of persistence of HIV-infected CD4 T cells. This was the immunoSEQ version 4 assay in survey mode. The method was immunoSEQ multiplex PCR; TCRdb's version includes in-frame clones alone and lacks a portion of them. The repertoire holds about 50,000 clones, with more than 60% as singletons. No antigens are known for them. Stimulation used about 9.5 ug/mL lysate from CMV-infected fibroblasts. Sorted nonresponding memory CD4+ T cells were CD40L-negative, CD69-negative, CD45RO-high. The input for sequencing was CD4+ T cells sorted from PBMCs after roughly 20-hour stimulation, taken from a patient who received antiretroviral therapy. These receptor sequences come from an adult man with HIV who was CMV-seropositive.

The chain has TRBV5-1 and TRBJ2-7, with D perhaps matching TRBD1 (6 bases). CDR1 and CDR2 from the germline V gene are SGHRS and YFSETQ. Trimming removed 0 bases at V and 2 bases at J, with 9 bases between. The CDR3 sequence is 14 residues long. The CDR3 protein is CASSLDRAAYEQYF. As DNA, the CDR3 is TGCGCCAGCAGCTTGGACAGGGCAGCCTACGAGCAGTACTTC.

Only a few counts were recorded for this clone. The chain joins TRBV4-2 to TRBJ2-2, with TRBD1 identical over 7 bases. In germline, CDR1 is LGHNA, CDR2 YNFKEQ. Trimming removed 3 bases from V and 4 bases from J; junction bases left unmatched: 2. CDR3 length equals 14 residues. CDR3 loop: CASSQTGPTGELFF. The CDR3 nucleotides are TGTGCCAGCAGCCAGACAGGGCCCACCGGGGAGCTGTTTTTT.

This chain connects TRBV7-6 to TRBJ1-1, with 7 bases lining up with TRBD1. This CDR3 is built from 16 residues. Germline assignment: CDR1 SGHVS and CDR2 FNYEAQ. V lost 5 bases to trimming and J lost 4 bases; unmatched junction nucleotides: 13. The CDR3 reads CASSRLFGQAVTEAFF. DNA of the CDR3: TGTGCCAGCAGCCGCCTCTTTGGACAGGCCGTCACTGAAGCTTTCTTT.

This clone was observed a few times. The rearrangement links TRBV7-9 to TRBJ2-7, with D uncertain. The CDR3 sequence is 13 residues long. Germline loops: CDR1 SEHNR, CDR2 FQNEAQ (reference sequence). The V gene lost 4 bases and the J gene lost 2 bases, with 9 bases spanning the gap. The CDR3 loop is CASSSLVAYEQYF. Here the CDR3 DNA reads TGTGCCAGCAGCTCCCTCGTAGCCTACGAGCAGTACTTC.

J is TRBJ1-5 and V is TRBV6-4, with no clear D. The germline gives CDR1 MRHNA, CDR2 SNTAGT. This CDR3 has 13 amino acids. Deletions cut 3 bases from V and 6 bases from J, with 9 bases between. The CDR3 here is CASSEGYGQPQHF. The DNA of the CDR3 is TGTGCCAGCAGTGAGGGGTATGGTCAGCCCCAGCATTTT.

Remarks on this clone: At one boundary the junction diverges from the germline segment, which might be a read error. The V call is TRBV7-2, the J call TRBJ2-7; D may correspond to TRBD1 or TRBD2 (5 bases each). The CDR3 contains 14 residues. Germline V gene data show CDR1 as SGHTA and CDR2 as FQGNSA. CDR3 in DNA: TGTGCCAGCAGCTTAAGGGGCCCAAGGGACGGCTGTGCCTTC. It specifies CASSLRGPRDGCAF.

This clone showed up just once. This rearrangement joins TRBV4-1 to TRBJ1-3, with D uncertain. The germline gives CDR1 MGHRA, CDR2 YSYEKL. V dropped 0 bases and J dropped 0 bases, with 12 bases sitting between them. This CDR3 has 17 amino acids. This CDR3 is CASSQDSDNYSGNTIYF. In nucleotides, the CDR3 is TGCGCCAGCAGCCAAGATTCGGATAATTACTCTGGAAACACCATATATTTT.

This clone was counted once. J is TRBJ1-6 and V is TRBV30, with 7 bases matching TRBD1. This CDR3 contains 16 residues. Germline V gives CDR1 GTSNPN, CDR2 SVGIG (reference sequence). J was trimmed by 7 bases and V by 0 bases; bases with no gene match: 9. This CDR3 reads CAWSVPGGGKNSPLHF. CDR3 coding DNA: TGTGCCTGGAGTGTACCAGGGGGGGGTAAGAATTCACCCCTCCACTTT. The full variable domain, completed using reference TRBV30 and TRBJ1-6, is SQTIHQWPATLVQPVGSPLSLECTVEGTSNPNLYWYRQAAGRGLQLLFYSVGIGQISSEVPQNLSASRPQDRQFILSSKKLLLSDSGFYLCAWSVPGGGKNSPLHFGNGTRLTVT.

The sample holds a few counts of this clone. Other DNA variants within this sample encode the same CDR3. The genes are TRBV7-2 and TRBJ1-6; D is unresolved. The germline CDR1 and CDR2 sequences are SGHTA and FQGNSA. The CDR3 is 14 amino acids. V was clipped by 1 base and J by 4 bases, with 5 bases between them. CDR3 sequence: CASSLDGYNSPLHF. CDR3 coding DNA: TGTGCCAGCAGCTTAGACGGTTATAATTCACCCCTCCACTTT.

The genes are TRBV29-1 and TRBJ1-1; D is unclear. Deletions cut 6 bases from V and 8 bases from J, with 16 bases between. CDR1 and CDR2 from the germline V gene are SQVTM and ANQGSEA. There are 12 residues in the CDR3. The CDR3 sequence is CSVEPARREAFF. The CDR3 nucleotides are TGCAGCGTCGAGCCGGCACGGAGGGAAGCTTTCTTT.

The chain carries TRBV9 and TRBJ2-5, with 9 bases matching TRBD2. The CDR3 has 15 residues. After removal of 0 bases from V and 5 bases from J, the junction contained 5 bases not matched to a gene. Looked up from germline, CDR1 is SGDLS and CDR2 is YYNGEE. The CDR3 sequence is CASSVDGGRAETQYF. The CDR3 DNA is TGTGCCAGCAGCGTAGATGGCGGGAGGGCGGAGACCCAGTACTTC.

The rearrangement links TRBV5-4 to TRBJ2-5, with D possibly TRBD2 on 5 matching bases. CDR1 SGHNT and CDR2 YYREEE come from the germline V gene (reference sequence). CDR3 length equals 14 residues. Trimming cost V 2 bases and J 1 base, with 9 bases left between them. CDR3 DNA: TGTGCCAGCAGCTTACTAGGCGGCCAAGAGACCCAGTACTTC. Protein sequence: CASSLLGGQETQYF.

In this sample, this clone turned up a few times. The rearrangement uses TRBV7-9 and TRBJ1-2, with TRBD1 as a possible D gene (5 bases). This CDR3 has 15 residues. Germline V gene sequence: CDR1 SEHNR, CDR2 FQNEAQ (reference sequence). The V gene lost 5 bases and the J gene lost 8 bases, with 21 bases spanning the gap. As DNA, the CDR3 is TGTGCCAGCAGCGCCCATTTGGGACGGCGGTCAGGCTACACCTTC. The encoded protein is CASSAHLGRRSGYTF. The variable domain in full, completed from reference TRBV7-9 and TRBJ1-2, reads DTGVSQNPRHKITKRGQNVTFRCDPISEHNRLYWYRQTLGQGPEFLTYFQNEAQLEKSRLLSDRFSAERPKGSFSTLEIQRTEQGDSAMYLCASSAHLGRRSGYTFGSGTRLTVV.

This clone was recorded only once. The gene calls are TRBV6-5 and TRBJ1-5; no clear D gene. V shed 7 bases and J shed 0 bases, with 10 bases lying between them. Germline CDR1 reads MNHEY; CDR2 reads SVGAGI. The CDR3 sequence is 14 residues long. In DNA, the CDR3 is TGTGCCAGCATAATGGAACATAGCAATCAGCCCCAGCATTTT. Its protein product is CASIMEHSNQPQHF.

In its sample, this clone was seen a few times. The CDR3 coding sequence is TGTGCCAGCACCCCGGACAGGGGGTCTAACTATGGCTACACCTTC. Residues: CASTPDRGSNYGYTF. This chain uses TRBV7-2 with TRBJ1-2; 10 positions match TRBD1. Germline V gene lookup returns CDR1 SGHTA and CDR2 FQGNSA. With 7 bases clipped from V and 0 bases from J, the junction kept 5 bases outside the gene matches. CDR3 length: 15 residues. The whole variable domain, filled in from reference TRBV7-2 and TRBJ1-2, reads GAGVSQSPSNKVTEKGKDVELRCDPISGHTALYWYRQSLGQGLEFLIYFQGNSAPDKSGLPSDRFSAERTGGSVSTLTIQRTQQEDSAVYLCASTPDRGSNYGYTFGSGTRLTVV.

This chain links TRBV5-1 with TRBJ1-2; TRBD1 is a possible D gene (5 bases). V lost 0 bases and J 6 bases, leaving 15 bases between the germline ends. Per germline, CDR1 SGHRS and CDR2 YFSETQ. The CDR3 is 15 amino acids. The CDR3 DNA reads as TGCGCCAGCAGCTTGGACGTCGGTGGGGCAAATGGCTACACCTTC. Translation: CASSLDVGGANGYTF.

In its sample, this clone was seen a few times. This specimen includes other DNA sequences encoding the same CDR3. V is TRBV19 and J is TRBJ2-3; D is unclear. This CDR3 contains 12 residues. Germline V gene data show CDR1 as LNHDA and CDR2 as SQIVND (reference sequence). Trimming took 5 bases from V and 2 from J, leaving 5 bases between them. CDR3 protein: CASSLDTDTQYF. CDR3 bases: TGTGCCAGTAGTCTCGACACAGATACGCAGTATTTT.

The rearrangement uses TRBV19 and TRBJ1-3, with D uncertain. Trimming left V 3 bases short and J 0 bases short, with 9 bases between. The CDR3 is 15 amino acids. Germline V lookup: CDR1 LNHDA, CDR2 SQIVND (reference sequence). CDR3 region: CASSISAISGNTIYF. The CDR3 DNA reads TGTGCCAGTAGTATTTCGGCTATCTCTGGAAACACCATATATTTT.

This chain joins TRBV27 and TRBJ1-3, with D hard to call. From germline, CDR1 is MNHEY and CDR2 SMNVEV (reference sequence). The CDR3 runs 14 residues. The V gene lost 5 bases and the J gene lost 0 bases, with 8 bases spanning the gap. This chain's CDR3 is CASSRTSSGNTIYF. The CDR3, as DNA: TGTGCCAGCAGTCGGACGAGCTCTGGAAACACCATATATTTT.

This clone appeared a single time. The chain has TRBV5-6 and TRBJ2-7; tentatively, D is TRBD1 (6 bases). The CDR3 runs to 13 residues. The V gene lost 0 bases and the J gene lost 5 bases, with 9 bases spanning the gap. The germline V gene encodes CDR1 SGHDT and CDR2 YYEEEE. CDR3 region: CASSLGAGDEQYF. CDR3 in DNA: TGTGCCAGCAGCTTGGGGGCAGGGGACGAGCAGTACTTC.

The chain uses TRBV6-5 and TRBJ1-2; D is ambiguous. The V gene lost 0 bases and the J gene lost 2 bases, with 13 bases spanning the gap. The CDR3 runs 16 residues. Germline V CDR1 and CDR2: MNHEY, SVGAGI. This CDR3 is CASSYSRAGKNYGYTF. CDR3 coding DNA: TGTGCCAGCAGTTACTCGAGAGCCGGGAAGAACTATGGCTACACCTTC.